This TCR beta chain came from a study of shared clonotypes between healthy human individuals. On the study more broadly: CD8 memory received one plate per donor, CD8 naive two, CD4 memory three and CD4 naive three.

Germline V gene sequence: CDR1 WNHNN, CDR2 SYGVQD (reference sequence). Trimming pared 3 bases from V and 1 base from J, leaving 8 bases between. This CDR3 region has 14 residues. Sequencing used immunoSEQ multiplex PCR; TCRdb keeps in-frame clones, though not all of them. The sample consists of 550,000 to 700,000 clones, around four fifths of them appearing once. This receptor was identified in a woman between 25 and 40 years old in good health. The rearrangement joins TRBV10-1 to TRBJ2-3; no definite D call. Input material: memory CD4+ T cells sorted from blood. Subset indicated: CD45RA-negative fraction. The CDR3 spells CASSDSKRTDTQYF. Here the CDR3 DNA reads TGCGCCAGCAGTGATAGCAAACGCACAGATACGCAGTATTTT.